This TCR beta chain was captured in a study of molecular identifiers for immune sequencing clone quantification. Study as a whole: Replicates partitioned RNA from roughly 21,000 or 96,000 naive CD8 cells into five parts, sequencing four. Study observations and caveats: Clones above 20 RNA copies contained over 99% of effector molecules but under 1% of naive ones.

TCRdb ran MiXCR on the PCR reads and lists one entry per CDR3 protein. The table includes about 640,000 distinct CDR3 sequences, 15% to 20% detected once. With 10%, 30% or 50% of RNA, about 19,000 to 1,100,000 naive CD8 T cells were sequenced. The authors sorted naive CD8 T cells as CD8+CD4-CCR7+CD45RA+. V was cut by 1 base and J by 6 bases, with 5 bases left in between. This CDR3 has 12 amino acids. CDR1 is SEHNR and CDR2 is FQNEAQ in the germline V gene (reference sequence). As to this clonotype: What it binds is unknown. The missing conserved phenylalanine or tryptophan at the end of this CDR3 makes a read error likely.

V is TRBV7-9 and J is TRBJ2-3, with D perhaps TRBD1 (5 bases). The receptor was isolated from a human donor in good health. Some libraries in this study had Jurkat cell RNA spiked in. The sample was naive CD8+ T cells from blood, with Jurkat cell RNA spiked in. Regarding subset: FACS-sorted CD8+CD4-CCR7+CD45RA+ naive T cells. DNA of the CDR3: TGTGCCAGCAGCTTAGAGGGGGATACGCAGTATCTT. Protein: CASSLEGDTQYL.